The entry below gives a single TCR beta chain sequence along with its context. It lacks a known antigen. Base qualities are missing; no much larger clone stands one base away. These data are taken from a study of cytomegalovirus exposure and HLA in healthy donors (dated by TCRdb to about 2017). In the study overall: In an earlier analysis of roughly 500 of the donors, around 300 Gb of sequence data and 117 million unique TCR beta sequences from 150 million to 200 million T cells were reported. An early release that covered approximately 600 HLA-typed donors contained about 300 gigabases of sequencing data and tens of millions of unique TCR sequences. Of the roughly 430 genotyped donors, 65% to 90% fell in the genetic ancestry cluster associated with self-reported Caucasian donors. The study was designed to test whether signatures of past pathogen exposure could be identified by cataloging public T cell receptors. The study used immunosequencing to profile the T cell repertoires of around 600 subjects and linked those repertoires to cytomegalovirus serostatus. In addition to the first cohort of 650 to 750 subjects, a separate validation cohort of some 120 different subjects was used. To predict cytomegalovirus infection status, the study combined high-throughput TCR immunosequencing, statistical association of individual TCRs with disease status, and machine learning. To study patterns of TCR occurrence, a later analysis re-analyzed previously published TCR beta repertoires from several hundred donors and added high-resolution HLA genotyping. In the later analysis, no new phenotypic data were used to find candidate immune exposures; instead, reliance was placed on TCR beta sequences and their occurrence across donors. In an earlier analysis of 550 to 700 of the donors, high-throughput TCR beta sequencing was used to judge whether each TCR beta V gene segment behaved as functional or pseudogenic. Donor age, sex, ethnicity and CMV serostatus were collected together with the repertoire data. In a later genetic analysis, genome-wide SNP genotypes for about 55% of the roughly 700 donors were used, and that subset was treated as a discovery cohort. Every discovery cohort repertoire had been produced on one sequencing platform. HLA typing included class I and class II loci at four-digit resolution. The number of donors typed differed by locus, with 629-630 for A, B, C, DRB1 and DQB1, around 520 for DQA1, 600 to 610 for DPA1, and 450 to 480 for DPB1. Roughly 5 DR-DQ haplotypes were treated as single units for association and clustering because of strong linkage in the cohort. Among a few hundred genotyped donors of the cohort, an average of approximately 240,000 unique TCR beta nucleotide sequences were sequenced per donor, around a sixth of them non-productive.

Inclusive of the bounding cysteine and phenylalanine, the CDR3 is 14 residues long. The kept DNA is CDR3 alone, 42 bases in frame from the first base. CDR1 MDHEN and CDR2 SYDVKM are derived from the germline V gene. Trimming removed 5 bases from V and 6 bases from J, leaving 16 bases between the germline ends. The receptor library was made with the immunoSEQ multiplex PCR assay. For the multiplex PCR, a mixture combining 60 forward primers for TCR Vbeta segments and 13 reverse primers for TCR Jbeta segments was used. A multiplex PCR assay on genomic DNA amplified the CDR3 region of rearranged TCR beta genes. Amplified TCR beta libraries were sequenced as 87-base-pair reads on the Illumina HiSeq System. The authors' pipeline ran thus. A later analysis tallied 75 million to 95 million unique TCR beta chains across the 666 repertoires, and around 9.9 million of those chains were shared by two or more donors. Raw reads were error-corrected and collapsed into unique sequences by a nearest-neighbor algorithm in which closely related sequences were merged to remove PCR and sequencing errors. Alignment of CDR3 sequences to IMGT reference sequences was used to assign V, D and J gene segments. For a sequence to be retained, a match of at least six nucleotides to both a V gene segment and a J gene segment was required. A rearrangement was called productive if the CDR3 had no stop codons and remained in frame with V and J, and every other rearrangement was called non-productive. CDR3 was defined by IMGT convention, running from the second conserved V-encoded cysteine to the conserved J-encoded phenylalanine. The earlier analysis of 500 to 650 of the donors excluded any sequence lacking an unambiguous match to a single V gene segment. An earlier analysis of a few hundred of the donors classified V segments as functional when productive rearrangements were above 56.7% and as segregating when the standard deviation between donors was above 5%. A statistical classification framework was built for diagnosing cytomegalovirus status from the catalog of TCR beta chain sequences. In a later analysis, V and J genes were assigned by comparing TCR nucleotide sequences against IMGT/GENE-DB human TR gene sequences. A later analysis assigned CDR3 sequences and most-parsimonious VDJ recombination scenarios with the TCRdist pipeline. In a later analysis, each TCR beta chain was defined by its CDR3 amino acid sequence together with its V-gene family, and reads lacking a unique V-gene family were excluded. In a later analysis, 450 to 600 highly shared, low-generation-probability nucleotide sequences were removed to address suspected cross-contamination and a sequencing artifact. In a later analysis, a clonal expansion index for each public chain was calculated from normalized within-repertoire ranks of inferred template counts. Generation probabilities in a later analysis came from a VDJ recombination model fitted to out-of-frame rearrangements, and those results were checked against IGoR. In a later analysis, TCR-TCR, TCR-HLA and TCR-CMV co-occurrence was scored with hypergeometric tests, and a repertoire-size bias correction was applied to TCR pairs. False discovery rates were estimated in a later analysis by permuting HLA or CMV assignments 20 times. A later analysis grouped co-occurring TCRs with DBSCAN, adding TCRdist sequence similarity when clustering within HLA-allele-positive subsets. Repertoires with fewer than 30,000 or more than 120,000 public chains were left out of co-occurrence clustering, as were five repertoires with anomalous nucleotide sharing. TCRdb took over this immuneACCESS table, retaining in-frame rearrangements with V and J assigned. Such tables are incomplete; in checked studies, under half of the missing clones stem from an unresolved V gene, and the remainder is unexplained. V, J and clone size derive from that table, while D and trimming were established from the DNA sequence. Recorded for this sample are about 130,000 clones; about 84% of them occurred a single time. Roughly 1.1% of the sample is in the top ten clones.

The cohort comprised under 700 healthy bone marrow donors. Cohort members were all nominally healthy when sampled, although unrecorded immune exposures were likely present. The donor tested CMV seronegative, placing the donor among the roughly 350 seronegative members of the cohort. Every donor gave a peripheral blood sample, and the peripheral blood mononuclear cells from that sample were used for TCR beta sequencing. The Qiagen DNeasy Blood Extraction Kit was used to extract genomic DNA from the blood cell samples. The full study reports these points: A few of the identified cytomegalovirus-associated TCR beta chains were confirmed in vitro to be specific for cytomegalovirus antigens. A later analysis associated about 16,000 TCR beta sequences with specific HLA alleles at a false discovery rate of 0.05. Compared with equally common non-associated chains, HLA-associated TCR beta chains in a later analysis were more clonally expanded and had lower generation probabilities. About 17 rarely observed V segments, including chromosome 9 orphons, were excluded from the earlier analysis of 550 to 700 of the donors because counts were too low. Cytomegalovirus status was reported to be diagnosed by the classifier with high specificity and sensitivity in both the original and validation cohorts. Linkage disequilibrium might explain the correlated functional status among segregating V segments, but an unknown experimental factor could not be excluded. According to the authors, the approach could potentially be generalized to other disease states and immunological phenotypes. A total of roughly 160 TCR beta chains were listed by the study as associated with cytomegalovirus. In a later genetic analysis, a missense DCLRE1C variant was associated with V-gene and J-gene trimming of TCR beta chains, and the association was replicated in an independent cohort. Compared with the approximately 670-donor mean, donors in an Asian-associated ancestry cluster had fewer N-insertions in productive TCRs, according to a later genetic analysis. In a later analysis, several top co-occurrence clusters were reported to appear linked to parvovirus B19, influenza, CMV and Epstein-Barr virus. Some IMGT-functional V segments, including TRBV6-2 and TRBV6-3, could not be told apart with the 87-base-pair reads, so those segments were excluded. Because HLA typing was unavailable for some donors at each locus, only the typed subset was used in association tests. A further reported finding was that TCR beta sequences accurately predicted the HLA-A and HLA-B alleles for most subjects in the first cohort. A later analysis found that most CMV-associated TCR beta chains appeared HLA-restricted, with HLA associations seemingly driven largely by CMV exposure. A group of highly shared sequence variants was considered likely to be a technical artifact of the sequencing pipeline. Most TCR sequences were seen in very few donors, while some public TCRs were found in many individuals. Only TCR beta chains were sequenced in this cohort, and the absence of alpha or paired-chain data limited detectable features. Immune exposure information for the cohort was limited to CMV serostatus. Roughly uniform sequencing depth across donors was assumed in presence/absence analyses, although this assumption may not hold. Assigning TCR associations to individual alleles was difficult when HLA alleles, especially DR and DQ, strongly co-occurred. In a later analysis, the rate of TCR association differed among HLA loci, with DRB1 alleles having the most associated TCRs and HLA-C alleles having the fewest. In an earlier analysis of approximately 590 of the donors, most TCR beta V segments were observed in productive rearrangements about 87% or about 30% of the time, broadly matching IMGT annotations.

This TCR was recovered from a boy aged 10-17 years in good health and CMV-seronegative. The rearranged chain carries TRBV28 and TRBJ1-2; TRBD1 could be the D gene, as 5 bases match. Sequences were obtained from PBMCs. CDR3 loop: CASSQDPQGDGYTF. The DNA sequence is as follows: TGTGCCAGCAGTCAGGACCCACAAGGGGATGGCTACACCTTC.